One and the same sample provided the 25 T cell receptor beta chains below, sequenced in a study of cytomegalovirus exposure and HLA in healthy donors. The PCR had 60 Vbeta and 13 Jbeta primers. Only in-frame clones appear in the TCRdb table, and some are missing; sequencing was by immunoSEQ multiplex PCR. The sample table sets out around 150,000 clones. Specimen: PBMCs. These TCRs come from a man in his forties or fifties in good health and CMV-seronegative.

The rearrangement joins TRBV7-8 to TRBJ1-4; the D gene is possibly TRBD1 (6 bases). From germline, CDR1 is SGHVS and CDR2 FQNEAQ. The CDR3 totals 15 residues. V was pared by 4 bases and J by 6 bases, with 15 bases between. The CDR3 loop is CASSSGGGLDEKLFF. The CDR3 nucleotides are TGTGCCAGCAGCTCTGGCGGGGGCTTGGATGAAAAACTGTTTTTT.

The V gene is TRBV7-9, the J gene TRBJ2-1; 8 bases match TRBD2. CDR1 is SEHNR and CDR2 is FQNEAQ in the germline V gene (reference sequence). The V segment lost 0 bases and the J segment 0 bases; nucleotides outside the gene matches: 10. CDR3 length equals 19 residues. This CDR3 reads CASSLAWVGGDLSYNEQFF. The CDR3 DNA sequence: TGTGCCAGCAGCTTAGCCTGGGTCGGGGGGGATCTCTCCTACAATGAGCAGTTCTTC. Full variable domain (remainder filled in from reference TRBV7-9 and TRBJ2-1): DTGVSQNPRHKITKRGQNVTFRCDPISEHNRLYWYRQTLGQGPEFLTYFQNEAQLEKSRLLSDRFSAERPKGSFSTLEIQRTEQGDSAMYLCASSLAWVGGDLSYNEQFFGPGTRLTVL.

About this clone: One end of the junction is discordant with germline, which a read error may explain. The rearrangement links TRBV7-9 to TRBJ2-3, with 7 bases matching TRBD2. The CDR3 is made up of 15 amino acids. Germline CDR1 reads SEHNR; CDR2 reads FQNEAQ (reference sequence). In DNA form, the CDR3 reads TGTGCCAGCAGCTCCAGCGGGATTAGCACAGGTACGCAGTATTTT. The encoded protein is CASSSSGISTGTQYF.

The V call is TRBV11-3, the J call TRBJ2-7; 7 nucleotides align to TRBD1. The V gene end was trimmed by 1 base and the J gene end by 0 bases; junction bases not matched to a gene: 3. The CDR3 consists of 15 residues. From germline, CDR1 is SGHNT and CDR2 YENEEA. CDR3 residues: CASSLAPGGSYEQYF. CDR3 in DNA: TGTGCCAGCAGCTTAGCCCCAGGGGGCTCCTACGAGCAGTACTTC.

The chain is built from TRBV18 and TRBJ2-7, with 12 bases aligning to TRBD1. CDR3 size: 16 residues. CDR1 is KGHSH and CDR2 is LQKENI in the germline V gene. The V segment lost 3 bases and the J segment 2 bases; nucleotides outside the gene matches: 5. The CDR3 nucleotides read TGTGCCAGCTCACCTGGGACAGGGGGCGCGACCTACGAGCAGTACTTC. Translated: CASSPGTGGATYEQYF. Together with reference TRBV18 and TRBJ2-7, the CDR3 gives the full variable domain: NAGVMQNPRHLVRRRGQEARLRCSPMKGHSHVYWYRQLPEEGLKFMVYLQKENIIDESGMPKERFSAEFPKEGPSILRIQQVVRGDSAAYFCASSPGTGGATYEQYFGPGTRLTVT.

The rearrangement joins TRBV5-6 to TRBJ1-2; D is perhaps TRBD1 (5 bases). CDR3 size: 12 residues. The V end was cut by 3 bases, the J end by 8 bases, with 11 bases between. Germline V CDR1 and CDR2: SGHDT, YYEEEE. The CDR3 nucleotides are TGTGCCAGCAGCTCAGACAGTCTGGGCTACACCTTC. This sequence encodes CASSSDSLGYTF.

This rearrangement joins TRBV29-1 to TRBJ1-3; TRBD1 agrees at 11 bases. Germline CDR1 and CDR2: SQVTM and ANQGSEA. With V trimmed by 1 base and J by 7 bases, 3 bases remained unmatched. The CDR3 is 14 amino acids. CDR3: CSVEGTGGPNTIYF. Written as DNA, the CDR3 is TGCAGCGTTGAAGGGACAGGGGGCCCGAACACCATATATTTT. Using reference TRBV29-1 and TRBJ1-3 for the parts outside the CDR3, the full variable domain is SAVISQKPSRDICQRGTSLTIQCQVDSQVTMMFWYRQQPGQSLTLIATANQGSEATYESGFVIDKFPISRPNLTFSTLTVSNMSPEDSSIYLCSVEGTGGPNTIYFGEGSWLTVV.

The chain is built from TRBV5-4 and TRBJ2-1; D unresolved. CDR3 length: 15 amino acids. The germline V gene encodes CDR1 SGHNT and CDR2 YYREEE (reference sequence). Between the trimmed V and J ends, which lost 1 base and 2 bases, there was a span of 10 bases. CDR3 in amino acids: CASSLNSEAYNEQFF. Written as DNA, the CDR3 is TGTGCCAGCAGCTTGAACTCTGAGGCCTACAATGAGCAGTTCTTC.

The genes are TRBV28 and TRBJ2-7; 10 bases are shared with TRBD2. The J segment lost 2 bases and the V segment lost 5 bases, leaving 3 bases of the junction unmatched. Germline CDR1 reads MDHEN; CDR2 reads SYDVKM. This CDR3 region has 14 residues. CDR3 residues: CASSRLAGAYEQYF. The CDR3 coding sequence is TGTGCCAGCAGTAGACTAGCGGGCGCCTACGAGCAGTACTTC.

The chain couples TRBV6-5 to TRBJ1-2; the match to TRBD1 covers 9 bases. CDR1 and CDR2 from the germline V gene are MNHEY and SVGAGI. Trimming cost V 5 bases and J 6 bases; bases outside gene matches: 4. The CDR3 extends over 13 amino acids. The CDR3 DNA reads as TGTGCCAGCAGTCGGACAGGGGAGGATGGCTACACCTTC. It yields the protein CASSRTGEDGYTF.

The rearrangement links TRBV9 to TRBJ2-1; 12 bases fit TRBD2. Per the germline V gene, CDR1 is SGDLS and CDR2 is YYNGEE. The CDR3 loop spans 18 amino acids. The junction had 9 bases not matched to a gene; V was cut back by 0 bases and J by 5 bases. CDR3 protein: CASSVGASGGGKDNEQFF. DNA for the CDR3: TGTGCCAGCAGCGTAGGCGCTAGCGGGGGGGGAAAAGACAATGAGCAGTTCTTC.

The V call is TRBV6-6, the J call TRBJ1-5, with 7 positions matching TRBD1. Germline trimming cut 6 bases from V and 4 bases from J; bases unmatched to any gene: 6. Germline V CDR1 and CDR2: MNHNY, SVGAGI (reference sequence). This CDR3 has 14 amino acids. In DNA, the CDR3 is TGTGCCAGCAGGGGACAGACAGGGAATCAGCCCCAGCATTTT. This gives the protein CASRGQTGNQPQHF.

This chain joins TRBV7-2 and TRBJ2-1; 9 bases map to TRBD1. This CDR3 is built from 17 residues. Trimming took 5 bases from V and 3 from J; bases not matched to a gene: 11. Germline values: CDR1 SGHTA, CDR2 FQGNSA. CDR3 DNA: TGTGCCAGCAGCCCCTGGACAGGGGCATTACTCTACAATGAGCAGTTCTTC. It encodes CASSPWTGALLYNEQFF.

The J gene is TRBJ1-2, the V gene TRBV5-1, with 7 bases lining up with TRBD1. CDR3 length: 13 residues. V was pared by 4 bases and J by 4 bases, with 4 bases of the junction left unmatched. Germline V gene lookup returns CDR1 SGHRS and CDR2 YFSETQ. The CDR3 coding sequence is TGCGCCAGCAGCCGGGACAGCCCCTATGGCTACACCTTC. Amino acids: CASSRDSPYGYTF.

This sequence joins TRBV6-4 and TRBJ2-3, with 13 bases aligning to TRBD2. CDR1 is MRHNA and CDR2 is SNTAGT in the germline V gene. CDR3 length: 16 amino acids. V lost 7 bases and J lost 4; bases outside the gene matches: 8. For the CDR3, the DNA is TGTGCCAGCAAGGAACTAGCGGGGGGGCCGCCAGATACGCAGTATTTT. Its protein is CASKELAGGPPDTQYF.

V and J are TRBV25-1 and TRBJ2-7, with D hard to call. Germline V gene lookup returns CDR1 MGHDK and CDR2 SYGVNS. The ends were cut back, 4 bases at V and 2 bases at J, with 6 bases in the middle. CDR3 length equals 12 residues. CDR3: CASSGGPYEQYF. The CDR3 bases are TGTGCCAGCAGTGGAGGCCCCTACGAGCAGTACTTC.

The V and J genes are TRBV5-6 and TRBJ2-5; the match to TRBD2 covers 12 bases. The DNA end is a closer match to TRBJ2-7, so the J assignment may be wrong. The CDR3 is made up of 16 amino acids. Germline CDR1 is SGHDT and CDR2 is YYEEEE. The CDR3 DNA reads TGTGCCAGCAGCTCCCGGCTAGCGGGGGGGGAGTACGAGCAGTACTTC. It specifies CASSSRLAGGEYEQYF.

The rearrangement joins TRBV7-3 to TRBJ2-3, with TRBD1 identical over 7 bases. V shed 5 bases and J 5 bases; nucleotides not matched to a gene: 10. This CDR3 is built from 15 residues. Germline CDR1 reads SGHTA; CDR2 reads FQGTGA. The CDR3 loop reads CASSTRTGKGDTQYF. The CDR3 coding sequence is TGTGCCAGCAGCACCCGGACAGGAAAGGGAGATACGCAGTATTTT.

This chain uses TRBV19 with TRBJ2-1, with TRBD2 as a possible D gene (5 bases). The germline V gene has CDR1 LNHDA and CDR2 SQIVND (reference sequence). CDR3 size: 12 residues. The V and J ends lost 6 bases and 7 bases respectively, with 10 bases between them. The CDR3 is CASRRVGNEQFF. In DNA, the CDR3 is TGTGCCAGTAGGCGGGTGGGTAATGAGCAGTTCTTC.

The CDR3 loop is CASSPKGALGSPLHF. In DNA form, the CDR3 reads TGTGCCAGCAGCCCAAAGGGGGCACTTGGATCACCCCTCCACTTT. The rearrangement links TRBV7-9 to TRBJ1-6; 7 nucleotides align to TRBD1. V lost 5 bases, J lost 10 bases, and 11 bases stayed unmatched. CDR3 length: 15 residues. Germline V gene sequence: CDR1 SEHNR, CDR2 FQNEAQ (reference sequence).

The gene calls are TRBV7-2 and TRBJ1-4; a weak D match, TRBD1 (6 bases). The ends were cut back, 2 bases at V and 6 bases at J, with 10 bases in the middle. The CDR3 loop spans 14 amino acids. CDR1 and CDR2 (germline): SGHTA, FQGNSA. CDR3 nucleotides: TGTGCCAGCAGCTTAAGGGCAGGGGATGAAAAACTGTTTTTT. Its translation is CASSLRAGDEKLFF.

V is TRBV6-5 and J is TRBJ2-1, with 8 bases aligning to TRBD2. After removal of 6 bases from V and 4 bases from J, the junction contained 5 bases not matched to a gene. The CDR3 covers 14 residues. Germline V gene data show CDR1 as MNHEY and CDR2 as SVGAGI. For the CDR3, the DNA is TGTGCCAGCAGGATACTAGCGGAATACAATGAGCAGTTCTTC. Amino acid sequence: CASRILAEYNEQFF.

The rearrangement uses TRBV5-6 and TRBJ1-3; D is ambiguous. V was shortened by 0 bases and J by 4 bases, with 8 bases between the two germline ends. The CDR3 contains 14 residues. Per germline, CDR1 SGHDT and CDR2 YYEEEE. The CDR3 DNA follows: TGTGCCAGCAGCTTGGAACGGGGAGGAAACACCATATATTTT. Translated: CASSLERGGNTIYF.

This chain uses TRBV10-3 with TRBJ2-5, with TRBD1 as a possible D gene (5 bases). Germline CDR1 and CDR2: ENHRY and SYGVKD. V was clipped by 3 bases and J by 5 bases, with 10 bases between them. The CDR3 spans 13 residues. CDR3 sequence: CAISEGARETQYF. CDR3 coding DNA: TGTGCCATCAGTGAAGGGGCGCGGGAGACCCAGTACTTC.

The chain joins TRBV4-1 to TRBJ1-2, with D possibly matching TRBD1 (5 bases). Trimming took off 0 bases at V and 0 bases at J, with 8 bases between the two ends. The CDR3 consists of 15 residues. CDR1 and CDR2 from the germline V gene are MGHRA and YSYEKL. CDR3 sequence (DNA): TGCGCCAGCAGCCAAGATGAGACAGCTAACTATGGCTACACCTTC. This codes for CASSQDETANYGYTF.